These T cell receptor beta chains were read from a single sample in a study of cytomegalovirus exposure and HLA in healthy donors. Libraries were prepared by immunoSEQ multiplex PCR; TCRdb keeps only in-frame clonotypes and omits some of them. The top ten hold about 6.4% of the sample, which has 180,000 or so clones, almost 80% seen once. Material: PBMCs. The receptors were gathered from a man aged 40-49 years in good health and CMV-seropositive. The CDR3 runs from the conserved cysteine through the conserved F or W. Size tells how often a clone was seen (once, few, many) or the class of an expanded clone, and some rows leave it out.

clone_size j_call v_call cdr3_aa
few - TRBV6-6 CASSERGENEQYF
- TRBJ2-1 TRBV15 CATSRGHRSVAGVRNEQFF
- TRBJ1-1 TRBV7-8 CASSPGGTEAFF
- TRBJ2-3 TRBV9 CASSGSQGSADTQYF
- TRBJ1-4 TRBV29-1 CSVDGGRGEKLFF
once TRBJ2-3 TRBV7-3 CASSLSESTDTQYF
- TRBJ2-7 TRBV7-6 CASSFQGFGYEQYF
- TRBJ2-1 TRBV7-8 CASSQNNGLAGTEQFF
- TRBJ2-2 TRBV7-2 CASSPQGAGTGELFF
- TRBJ1-3 TRBV28 CASSTPGQGYGNTIYF
- TRBJ2-1 TRBV9 CASSVQDSYNEQFF
once TRBJ2-3 TRBV4-2 CASSQERRQGAGRADTQYF
- TRBJ1-1 TRBV11-2 CASSYPGQGIGTEAFF
- TRBJ1-1 TRBV10-2 CASSNGTPGGEAFF
- TRBJ1-1 TRBV7-6 CASSSRGGGTEAFF
- TRBJ1-1 TRBV28 CASSPGVRVTEAFF
- TRBJ2-7 TRBV19 CASKDREYEQYF
- TRBJ1-1 TRBV5-1 CASSLGARGLGTEAFF
once TRBJ1-1 TRBV14 CASSQGQGYTEAFF
- TRBJ2-7 TRBV28 CASIADTGVYEQYF
- TRBJ2-6 TRBV6-4 CASSRLAGGSGANVLTF
- TRBJ1-1 TRBV18 CASSPQRDSQRAFF
- TRBJ2-2 TRBV7-8 CASSLEGQGGTGELFF
- TRBJ2-1 TRBV5-6 CASRPLAGPLPQLYNEQFF
- TRBJ1-1 TRBV28 CASSSLGLFTNTEAFF
- TRBJ2-1 TRBV4-1 CASSLWTSGANNEQFF
- TRBJ1-5 TRBV2 CASSGRQGGNQPQHF
- TRBJ1-2 TRBV28 CASSLGALGYTF
- TRBJ2-5 TRBV10-1 CASSAGALKTQYF
- TRBJ2-2 TRBV6-5 CATREQGVIGELFF
few TRBJ1-4 TRBV6-1 CASSEKGGPREKLFF
- TRBJ2-7 TRBV28 CASSLDGTFYEQYF
once TRBJ1-2 TRBV10-3 CAISESDGPGYTF
- TRBJ2-3 TRBV6-5 CASSYSNLAPTDTQYF
- TRBJ2-6 TRBV7-3 CASSPLGNGANGLTF
- TRBJ2-5 TRBV29-1 CSVLLAGVSETQYF
- TRBJ2-7 TRBV30 CAWDSSSYEQYF
- TRBJ1-2 TRBV4-1 CASSPGQPNYGYTF
- TRBJ2-5 TRBV28 CASSLVGTDQETQYF
- TRBJ1-2 TRBV5-1 CASSFGTGRGYTF
- TRBJ2-2 TRBV5-4 CASSLASGPNTGELFF
- TRBJ2-5 TRBV5-4 CASSSGSGGNAQRDQYF
- TRBJ2-2 TRBV9 CASSVGLGSTGELFF
once TRBJ1-2 TRBV27 CASSLAAGESGYTF
- TRBJ2-7 TRBV4-1 CASSQGPGTSGTLSSYEQYF
- TRBJ2-2 TRBV4-1 CASSPDRTLGTSGELFF
- TRBJ2-1 TRBV7-7 CASSSGGYNEQFF
- TRBJ2-1 TRBV28 CASSLGLVNEQFF
few TRBJ1-1 TRBV6-4 CASRLEEGGTEAFF
- TRBJ2-3 TRBV6-4 CASSAAPGGADTQYF
- TRBJ2-2 TRBV7-2 CASSLVIGELFF
- TRBJ2-1 TRBV14 CASSQDVGTGRNNEQFF
- TRBJ1-1 TRBV7-2 CASTPRAGVTEAFF
- TRBJ2-1 TRBV27 CASSSGRLAGNNEQFF
- TRBJ1-1 TRBV9 CASSVTGGGVTEAFF
- - TRBV28 CASLSDYAYEQYF
- TRBJ1-2 TRBV20-1 CSASTGYGYTF
- TRBJ2-5 TRBV5-1 CASSWRGGQETQYF
- TRBJ1-1 TRBV20-1 CSAHRTNEAFF
- TRBJ2-7 TRBV28 CASSAQGHEQYF